These T cell receptor beta chains were read from a single sample in a study of blood T cell repertoires in COVID-19. Here immunoSEQ multiplex PCR was the method, and the copy in TCRdb shows in-frame clones only, minus some. Here the sample spans around 260,000 clones, about 90% being singletons. The sample taken for sequencing was peripheral blood. The origin of the receptors is a woman aged 50 to 65 with acute or convalescent COVID-19. Each CDR3 is given with its conserved first and last residue. D genes are given only for firm matches. Size is stated for part of the rows, as once, few or many counts, or as a class when the clone is expanded.

>TRBJ2-1|-|-|TRBV6-5|16
TGTGCCAGCAGTTACTCGGGAGCTGCCCCTGGGAATGAGCAGTTCTTC
CASSYSGAAPGNEQFF
>TRBJ2-7|-|-|TRBV3-1/TRBV3-2|13
TGTGCCAGCAGCCCTACAGGAAGCTACGAGCAGTACTTC
CASSPTGSYEQYF
>TRBJ1-5|-|-|TRBV10-3|16
TGTGCCATCAGTGAGTCGAGGACAAGCAGCAATCAGCCCCAGCATTTT
CAISESRTSSNQPQHF
>TRBJ2-1|-|TRBD2|TRBV27|15
TGTGCCAGCAGAAGAGCGGGAGGATCCTACAATGAGCAGTTCTTC
CASRRAGGSYNEQFF
>TRBJ1-5|once|TRBD1|TRBV6-5|15
TGTGCCAGCAGTTACTCAGGGGGCGGCAATCAGCCCCAGCATTTT
CASSYSGGGNQPQHF
>TRBJ2-3|-|TRBD2|TRBV5-4|16
TGTGCCAGCAGCACCAGGACTAGCGGGAGCACAGATACGCAGTATTTT
CASSTRTSGSTDTQYF
>TRBJ2-1|-|-|TRBV21-1|18
TGTGCCAGCAGCAAAATGGAGGTAGGGGACAGGGGGATTTATGAGCAGTTCTTC
CASSKMEVGDRGIYEQFF
>TRBJ1-1|-|TRBD1|TRBV12-3/TRBV12-4|13
TGTGCCAGCAGTTTTCGGACAGGGGAGCAAGCTTTCTTT
CASSFRTGEQAFF
>TRBJ2-2|-|-|TRBV5-1|13
TGCGCCAGCAGTTCGGAGTACACCGGGGAGCTGTTTTTT
CASSSEYTGELFF
>TRBJ2-3|-|TRBD2|TRBV20-1|17
TGCAGTGCTAGTTCTTTACAGCTAGCGGGGTCCACAGATACGCAGTATTTT
CSASSLQLAGSTDTQYF
>TRBJ1-5|-|-|TRBV6-5|13
TGTGCCAGCAGTCGACAGGGCAATCAGCCCCAGCATTTT
CASSRQGNQPQHF
>TRBJ1-2|-|-|TRBV2|12
TGTGCCAGCAGTGGAGATAACTATGGCTACACCTTC
CASSGDNYGYTF
>TRBJ2-3|few|-|TRBV29-1|12
TGCAGCGTTGATACGGGGGTTGATACGCAGTATTTT
CSVDTGVDTQYF
>TRBJ2-1|-|TRBD2|TRBV7-3|15
TGTGCCAGCAGCTCTCTAGCGGGAGGGGACAATGAGCAGTTCTTC
CASSSLAGGDNEQFF
>TRBJ2-7|-|TRBD2|TRBV4-2|16
TGTGCCAGCAGTAACACTTTGGCGGGAGGGACCTACGAGCAGTACTTC
CASSNTLAGGTYEQYF
>TRBJ2-1|-|TRBD2|TRBV4-2|15
TGTGCCAGCAGCGACGGACTAGCGGGAGGCAGTGAGCAGTTCTTC
CASSDGLAGGSEQFF
>TRBJ2-3|-|-|TRBV27|11
TGTGCCACCTCTGTGACAGATACGCAGTATTTT
CATSVTDTQYF
>TRBJ2-3|-|-|TRBV6-2/TRBV6-3|14
TGTGCCAGCAGCCTTCTGTCGAGGAGAGATACGCAGTATTTT
CASSLLSRRDTQYF
>TRBJ1-5|-|TRBD1|TRBV11-2|12
TGTGCCAGCAGCTTGGGGACAGGGGCCCAGCATTTT
CASSLGTGAQHF
>TRBJ1-1|-|TRBD1|TRBV4-3|14
TGCGCCAGCAGCGACCTGACAGGGGCCCCTGAAGCTTTCTTT
CASSDLTGAPEAFF
>TRBJ2-7|-|TRBD2|TRBV27|15
TGTGCCAGCAGTTTCGTCACCGGGACTAGCTACGAGCAGTACTTC
CASSFVTGTSYEQYF
>TRBJ2-2|-|TRBD2|TRBV19|19
TGTGCCAGTAGTATAGATCGAGGGAGGACTAGCGGTAGCGCCGGGGAGCTGTTTTTT
CASSIDRGRTSGSAGELFF
>TRBJ1-5|few|TRBD1|TRBV11-2|14
TGTGCCAGCAGCCGAAATCAGGGGGCTCAGCCCCAGCATTTT
CASSRNQGAQPQHF
>TRBJ2-3|-|TRBD2|TRBV7-9|15
TGTGCCAGCAGCTCGCCTAGCGGGAGCACAGATACGCAGTATTTT
CASSSPSGSTDTQYF
>TRBJ1-3|-|-|TRBV10-2|15
TGCGCCAGCAGTGAGTCGACAGTAGTAGGTGACACCATATATTTT
CASSESTVVGDTIYF
>TRBJ2-7|-|TRBD2|TRBV18|15
TGTGCCAGCTCCCCTTGGACTAGCGGCTCCTACGAGCAGTACTTC
CASSPWTSGSYEQYF
>TRBJ2-3|-|-|TRBV30|16
TGTGCCTGGAGTGGGTTAGGGGGAGGGCTTACAGATACGCAGTATTTT
CAWSGLGGGLTDTQYF
>TRBJ2-7|-|-|TRBV9|16
TGTGCCAGCAGCGCTGGAGCGGGTTCGAGCTCCTACGAGCAGTACTTC
CASSAGAGSSSYEQYF
>TRBJ1-1|-|-|TRBV6-1|13
TGTGCCAGCAGTGAAGGGTTGCAGACTGAAGCTTTCTTT
CASSEGLQTEAFF
>TRBJ2-7|-|TRBD2|TRBV7-8|15
TGTGCCAGCAGCTTAGAGGGACTACCCCCCTACGAGCAGTACTTC
CASSLEGLPPYEQYF
>TRBJ1-2|few|TRBD1|TRBV5-1|15
TGCGCCAGCAGCCAAACCAGGACAGGGTTTAGGGGCTACACCTTC
CASSQTRTGFRGYTF
>TRBJ2-1|-|-|TRBV5-1|15
TGCGCCAGCAGCTTGACGGCTAGCTCTTACAATGAGCAGTTCTTC
CASSLTASSYNEQFF
>TRBJ2-1|-|TRBD1|TRBV7-8|15
TGTGCCAGCAGACACACTCGGACAGGCCTCAATGAGCAGTTCTTC
CASRHTRTGLNEQFF
>TRBJ1-5|-|-|TRBV27|15
TGTGCCAGCAGTTTAGTACAGGGAAGCAATCAGCCCCAGCATTTT
CASSLVQGSNQPQHF
>TRBJ1-1|-|TRBD1|TRBV19|15
TGTGCCAGTAGTCTCTCACAGGGGTCAAACACTGAAGCTTTCTTT
CASSLSQGSNTEAFF
>TRBJ2-3|-|-|TRBV7-3|13
TGTGCCAGCAGCTTAGTCTCCACAGATACGCAGTATTTT
CASSLVSTDTQYF
>TRBJ1-5|-|-|TRBV30|13
TGTGCCTGGAGGGGACACGCGAGGCAGCCCCAGCATTTT
CAWRGHARQPQHF
>TRBJ2-2|-|TRBD2|TRBV5-1|17
TGCGCCAGCAGCTTGGGGATTCTAGCGGGAGAGGTCGGGGAGCTGTTTTTT
CASSLGILAGEVGELFF
>TRBJ2-1|-|-|TRBV28|16
TGTGCCAGCAGTTCCCGCGGGGTGGGGTCCTACAATGAGCAGTTCTTC
CASSSRGVGSYNEQFF
>TRBJ1-2|-|-|TRBV27|14
TGTGCCAGCAGGAGGCAACAGGGCCCCTATGGCTACACCTTC
CASRRQQGPYGYTF
>TRBJ2-2|-|-|TRBV2|14
TGTGCCAGCAGTGTGCAGGCGAACACCGGGGAGCTGTTTTTT
CASSVQANTGELFF
>TRBJ1-1|-|-|TRBV30|12
TGTGCCTGGATAGGCCCGGAGACTGAAGCTTTCTTT
CAWIGPETEAFF